The source of this TCR beta chain is a study of T-cell memory formation after mild COVID-19. Overall study context: Clusters were largely donor specific. Study-wide findings and caveats: The authors did not confirm SARS-CoV-2 specificity of second-wave clones peaking day 37. Clones that contracted from day 15 to 85 were balanced CD4/CD8, while later expanders leaned CD4+.

The CDR3 loop spans 13 amino acids. The V end was cut by 5 bases, the J end by 2 bases, with 9 bases between. Germline V gene sequence: CDR1 SGHTA, CDR2 FQGNSA. Researchers used 5'RACE with constant-segment primers to make TCR alpha and TCR beta cDNA libraries that carry sample barcodes and UMIs. TCRdb independently ran MiXCR on the 5' RACE reads; one entry per CDR3 protein. The table records some 120,000 distinct CDR3 sequences, about 6.5% of them present only once. This clonotype was seen repeatedly, ten times or more. Its antigen is not identified. The receptor was isolated from an adult woman who had mild COVID-19 (a few samples of this study predate the infection). Cell type and time point are not known. The chain combines TRBV7-2 with TRBJ1-1, with unresolved D. Sequencing used PBMCs or a T cell subset sorted from them (not recorded which). CDR3 protein: CASSRSGNTEAFF. Here the CDR3 DNA reads TGTGCCAGCAGCCGGTCAGGAAACACTGAAGCTTTCTTT.